This T cell receptor (beta chain) was retrieved from a study of cytomegalovirus exposure and HLA in healthy donors. Amplification used 60 Vbeta primers and 13 Jbeta primers. Profiling relied on immunoSEQ multiplex PCR, and the TCRdb table lists in-frame clones only, not all of them. The table shows 65,000 to 90,000 clones, with 82% occurring only once. In the case of this clone: Antigen unknown.

Study-level results: The Asian-associated ancestry cluster reportedly had fewer N-insertions than the 666-donor mean in a later analysis. In a later analysis, DRB1 alleles had the most associated TCRs; HLA-C alleles the fewest.

Sequenced sample: PBMCs. The receptor's source is a man between 18 and 29 years old in good health and CMV-seronegative.

The chain's CDR3 is CASTTGRQGRSNGANVLTF. DNA for the CDR3: TGTGCCAGCACAACCGGAAGACAGGGGCGGTCAAATGGGGCCAACGTCCTGACTTTC. The chain links TRBV28 to TRBJ2-6; the match to TRBD1 covers 8 bases. The CDR3 has 19 residues. Germline values: CDR1 MDHEN, CDR2 SYDVKM. V lost 7 bases, J lost 3 bases, and 17 bases stayed unmatched.